A single sample gave rise to the 9 T cell receptor beta chains below, sequenced in a study of vaccination effects on CD4 cells after COVID-19. These TCRs are of unknown antigen specificity. Clones were sequenced by immunoSEQ multiplex PCR, and TCRdb holds only the in-frame ones, with some missing. This table has 65,000 to 70,000 clones, 76% appearing once. The ViraFEST assay expanded antigen-specific CD4+ T cells with viral peptide pools before sequencing. Scientists isolated CD4+ T cells after a roughly ten-day culture period ended. The vaccine given was either BNT162b2 or mRNA-1273, in two doses. The material was CD4+ T cells from PBMCs cultured with HCoV-OC43 spike peptides, obtained after COVID-19 vaccination. Subset defined: HCoV-OC43 spike overlapping peptide pool stimulation. These receptors were collected from a human donor who received a COVID-19 vaccine.

The rearrangement uses TRBV5-4 and TRBJ2-3, with a tentative D call TRBD1 (6 bases). Germline V CDR1 and CDR2: SGHNT, YYREEE (reference sequence). The germline V and J ends were trimmed by 3 bases and 0 bases, with 17 bases remaining between them. The CDR3 contains 17 residues. The CDR3: CASSWTQGFSSTDTQYF. CDR3 sequence (DNA): TGTGCCAGCAGCTGGACACAGGGATTTTCTAGCACAGATACGCAGTATTTT.

This clone showed up just once. The V call is TRBV28, the J call TRBJ2-7; D might be TRBD2 (6 bases). The CDR3 extends over 15 amino acids. Germline CDR1 MDHEN, CDR2 SYDVKM. V was shortened by 5 bases and J by 2 bases, with 16 bases between the two germline ends. CDR3 in DNA: TGTGCCAGCAGTAATCGCCGACGGAGGGCCTACGAGCAGTACGTC. Its protein is CASSNRRRRAYEQYV.

The chain couples TRBV7-3 to TRBJ2-1; 9 nucleotides line up with TRBD1. From germline, CDR1 is SGHTA and CDR2 FQGTGA. This CDR3 is 13 amino acids long. V lost 5 bases to trimming and J lost 9 bases; unmatched junction nucleotides: 5. The CDR3 spells CASSPGTGREQFF. In nucleotides, the CDR3 is TGTGCCAGCAGCCCAGGGACAGGGCGTGAGCAGTTCTTC.

The chain is built from TRBV5-6 and TRBJ2-1; the D gene is possibly TRBD2 (6 bases). Trimming stripped 1 base from V and 10 bases from J, with 15 bases between. The CDR3 spans 14 residues. Germline CDR1 and CDR2: SGHDT and YYEEEE. The CDR3 loop is CASSLLRGRGEQFF. CDR3 DNA sequence: TGTGCCAGCAGCTTGTTGCGGGGCCGGGGAGAGCAGTTCTTC.

The chain employs TRBV14 and TRBJ1-2; D possibly corresponds to TRBD1 (5 bases). This CDR3 is 17 amino acids long. V was trimmed by 0 bases and J by 4 bases, leaving 18 bases between them. Germline-derived CDR1 and CDR2 are SGHDN and FVKESK. CDR3 sequence: CASSQDLGRGDLYGYTF. The CDR3 nucleotides are TGTGCCAGCAGCCAAGATCTGGGTCGGGGGGACCTCTATGGCTACACCTTC.

This clone appeared once. The chain employs TRBV5-1 and TRBJ2-1; D call uncertain. The ends were cut back, 2 bases at V and 8 bases at J, with 14 bases in the middle. The CDR3 contains 14 residues. Germline V gives CDR1 SGHRS, CDR2 YFSETQ. The CDR3 protein is CASSLAQSIDEQFF. The DNA of the CDR3 is TGCGCCAGCAGCTTAGCCCAATCTATAGATGAGCAGTTCTTC.

The rearrangement joins TRBV10-3 to TRBJ1-4; tentatively, D is TRBD1 (5 bases). V lost 2 bases and J 5 bases, leaving 9 bases between the germline ends. The CDR3 extends over 14 amino acids. Germline V lookup: CDR1 ENHRY, CDR2 SYGVKD. CDR3 in amino acids: CAISEGWGNEKLFF. DNA for the CDR3: TGTGCCATCAGTGAGGGGTGGGGCAATGAAAAACTGTTTTTT.

The V call is TRBV5-1, the J call TRBJ2-2, with D possibly TRBD2 on 6 matching bases. Germline-derived CDR1 and CDR2 are SGHRS and YFSETQ. The CDR3 contains 15 residues. Trimming took 4 bases from V and 1 from J, leaving 11 bases between them. In DNA form, the CDR3 reads TGCGCCAGCAGCCGTGGACTACAGAACACCGGGGAGCTGTTTTTT. Its protein is CASSRGLQNTGELFF.

The table lists this clone with a count of one. The rearrangement links TRBV5-4 to TRBJ1-3, with TRBD1 as a possible D gene (6 bases). The CDR3 length is 15 residues. V was shortened by 2 bases and J by 3 bases, with 12 bases between the two germline ends. From germline, CDR1 is SGHNT and CDR2 YYREEE (reference sequence). As DNA, the CDR3 is TGTGCCAGCAGCTTACAGGGCGAGCGTGGAAACACCATATATTTT. It specifies CASSLQGERGNTIYF.